Listed below are T cell receptor beta chains from one sample, sequenced in a study of blood T cell repertoires in COVID-19. The data were produced by immunoSEQ multiplex PCR, yet TCRdb's version contains in-frame clones alone and is incomplete. Among some 500,000 clones listed, about 89% were seen once. The sequenced material came from peripheral blood. These receptors were taken from a woman in her 50s with COVID-19, enrolled during active disease. Both conserved end residues are part of each CDR3. The D gene is left open where the match is weak. For some rows the clone size is stated as once, few or many, or as a class when expanded; others skip it.

v_call,d_call,j_call,clone_size,cdr3_aa,cdr3_nt
TRBV6-5,NA,TRBJ1-2,NA,CASRGSGTNNYGYTF,TGTGCCAGCAGAGGGTCCGGGACAAATAACTATGGCTACACCTTC
TRBV6-1,NA,TRBJ2-1,NA,CASSEEEAEISQFF,TGTGCCAGCAGTGAAGAAGAGGCAGAAATATCGCAGTTCTTC
TRBV23-1,NA,TRBJ2-7,NA,CASSQFTGVSYEQYF,TGCGCCAGCAGTCAATTTACGGGGGTGTCCTACGAGCAGTACTTC
TRBV9,NA,TRBJ1-2,NA,CASSGQLSYGYTF,TGTGCCAGCAGCGGACAGCTTTCCTATGGCTACACCTTC
TRBV3-1/TRBV3-2,NA,TRBJ1-3,once,CASSQDRVASGNTIYF,TGTGCCAGCAGCCAAGATCGAGTCGCCTCTGGAAACACCATATATTTT
TRBV12-3/TRBV12-4,NA,TRBJ1-2,NA,CASRYGQYYGYTF,TGTGCCAGCAGATACGGACAGTACTATGGCTACACCTTC
TRBV2,TRBD1,TRBJ1-3,NA,CASSQGQGSGTIYF,TGTGCCAGCAGTCAGGGACAGGGAAGCGGCACCATATATTTT
TRBV27,NA,TRBJ1-3,NA,CASSEALSGNTIYF,TGTGCCAGCAGTGAGGCCCTCTCTGGAAACACCATATATTTT
TRBV6-5,TRBD1,TRBJ2-7,NA,CASSPLATGPYEQYF,TGTGCCAGCAGTCCTCTCGCGACAGGGCCCTACGAGCAGTACTTC
TRBV7-9,TRBD1,TRBJ1-4,NA,CASSLGGAYEKLFF,TGTGCCAGCAGCCTAGGGGGCGCCTATGAAAAACTGTTTTTT
TRBV27,NA,TRBJ2-3,NA,CASTGWGGALGTQYF,TGTGCCAGCACGGGTTGGGGGGGGGCTCTTGGAACGCAGTATTTT
TRBV2,NA,TRBJ1-2,NA,CASSGSRGKGYTF,TGTGCCAGCAGTGGGAGTCGGGGAAAGGGCTACACCTTC
TRBV10-3,TRBD2,TRBJ2-7,NA,CAISDSGEVYEQYF,TGTGCCATCAGTGATAGCGGGGAGGTCTACGAGCAGTACTTC
TRBV5-1,TRBD1,TRBJ1-6,NA,CASSTGQANSPLHF,TGCGCCAGCAGCACGGGACAGGCAAATTCACCCCTCCACTTT
TRBV19,NA,TRBJ2-3,once,CASRGTGTDTQYF,TGTGCCAGTAGAGGGACTGGCACAGATACGCAGTATTTT
TRBV7-8,TRBD2,TRBJ2-1,NA,CASSLARIAGTSGLNEQFF,TGTGCCAGCAGCTTAGCCCGGATCGCCGGGACTAGCGGACTCAATGAGCAGTTCTTC
TRBV6-5,TRBD1,TRBJ2-4,NA,CASSSGTVEYF,TGTGCCAGCAGTTCCGGGACAGTGGAGTACTTC
TRBV5-4,NA,TRBJ1-1,NA,CASSFLSDMNTEAFF,TGTGCCAGCAGCTTCTTGAGCGATATGAACACTGAAGCTTTCTTT
TRBV11-1,TRBD1,TRBJ2-2,NA,CASSLDRGTGELFF,TGTGCCAGCAGCCTGGACAGGGGCACCGGGGAGCTGTTTTTT
TRBV5-8,NA,TRBJ2-7,once,CASPPRGRPSYEQYF,TGTGCCAGCCCCCCCAGGGGTCGACCCTCCTACGAGCAGTACTTC
TRBV19,NA,TRBJ1-5,once,CASRIPERAQHF,TGTGCCAGTAGAATCCCCGAGAGGGCCCAGCATTTT
TRBV7-2,TRBD1,TRBJ1-2,NA,CASSLRPFPGGADYGYTF,TGTGCCAGCAGCCTCCGACCATTTCCAGGGGGCGCGGACTATGGCTACACCTTC
TRBV3-1/TRBV3-2,NA,TRBJ1-6,NA,CATQGSNSPLHF,TGTGCCACTCAGGGGTCCAATTCACCCCTCCACTTT
TRBV4-2,NA,TRBJ2-2,NA,CASSPRGGVNTGELFF,TGTGCCAGCAGCCCTAGAGGGGGGGTAAACACCGGGGAGCTGTTTTTT
TRBV28,NA,TRBJ1-1,NA,CASSRSAGLTEAFF,TGTGCCAGCAGCCGAAGTGCAGGGCTCACTGAAGCTTTCTTT
TRBV5-1,NA,TRBJ1-4,few,CASSLEEAGRLFF,TGCGCCAGCAGCTTGGAAGAGGCGGGAAGACTGTTTTTT
TRBV5-1,NA,TRBJ2-3,NA,CASSWMDSPDTQYF,TGCGCCAGCAGCTGGATGGACAGCCCCGATACGCAGTATTTT
TRBV2,TRBD1,TRBJ1-1,NA,CASTGGQMNTEAFF,TGTGCCAGTACCGGGGGACAGATGAACACTGAAGCTTTCTTT
TRBV2,TRBD1,TRBJ1-2,NA,CASGGTGGLYGYTF,TGTGCCAGCGGGGGGACAGGGGGCTTATATGGCTACACCTTC
TRBV27,TRBD1,TRBJ1-6,NA,CASRNQGANSPLHF,TGTGCCAGCCGTAATCAGGGGGCTAATTCACCCCTCCACTTT
TRBV5-5,NA,TRBJ2-7,NA,CASSLVWAPSSYEQYF,TGTGCCAGCAGCTTGGTCTGGGCTCCGTCCTCCTACGAGCAGTACTTC
TRBV27,NA,TRBJ1-1,once,CASSSGRGVSAFF,TGTGCCAGCAGTTCAGGGCGGGGGGTATCAGCTTTCTTT
TRBV18,TRBD1,TRBJ1-5,NA,CASSPDRVQSQAQHF,TGTGCCAGCTCCCCAGACAGGGTTCAGTCGCAAGCCCAGCATTTT
TRBV6-5,TRBD1,TRBJ2-7,NA,CASSSTGGIYEQYF,TGTGCCAGCAGTTCGACAGGGGGCATCTACGAGCAGTACTTC
TRBV19,TRBD1,TRBJ1-5,NA,CASSTRRAGQGGTHPSQPQHF,TGTGCCAGTAGTACCCGGAGAGCGGGACAGGGAGGAACCCACCCGTCTCAGCCCCAGCATTTT
TRBV4-1,NA,TRBJ2-7,NA,CASSQDRGNSYEQYF,TGCGCCAGCAGCCAAGATCGCGGGAATTCCTACGAGCAGTACTTC
TRBV9,NA,TRBJ2-6,NA,CASSDPLYGVAGLSGANVLTF,TGTGCCAGCAGCGATCCCTTGTATGGAGTTGCGGGGCTCTCTGGGGCCAACGTCCTGACTTTC
TRBV4-2,TRBD2,TRBJ2-7,NA,CASSQEVMLSGGGTYEQYF,TGTGCCAGCAGCCAAGAGGTGATGCTTTCCGGGGGGGGAACTTACGAGCAGTACTTC
TRBV6-5,NA,TRBJ1-4,NA,CASSYSEGGYEKLFF,TGTGCCAGCAGTTACTCGGAGGGAGGGTATGAAAAACTGTTTTTT
TRBV6-1,TRBD1,TRBJ1-2,NA,CASSAPGQGANNYGYTF,TGTGCCAGCAGTGCCCCAGGACAGGGGGCGAACAACTATGGCTACACCTTC
TRBV19,TRBD1,TRBJ2-7,NA,CASSIGGQGVAYEQYF,TGTGCCAGTAGTATCGGGGGACAGGGGGTGGCCTACGAGCAGTACTTC
TRBV27,TRBD1,TRBJ1-2,NA,CATGTGGNGYTF,TGTGCCACCGGGACAGGGGGAAATGGCTACACCTTC
TRBV29-1,NA,TRBJ2-7,NA,CSAGDRYEQYF,TGCAGCGCCGGAGACAGGTACGAGCAGTACTTC
TRBV5-6,TRBD1,TRBJ2-6,NA,CASSLGDRVSGANVLTF,TGTGCCAGCAGCTTGGGAGACAGGGTCTCTGGGGCCAACGTCCTGACTTTC
TRBV18,NA,TRBJ1-5,NA,CASSNGRGDSNQPQHF,TGTGCCAGCTCAAATGGTCGGGGGGATAGCAATCAGCCCCAGCATTTT
TRBV30,TRBD1,TRBJ1-6,NA,CAWKRNRGNSPLHF,TGTGCCTGGAAAAGGAACAGGGGAAATTCACCCCTCCACTTT
TRBV5-1,TRBD2,TRBJ2-3,NA,CASSLRGGRTDTQYF,TGCGCCAGCAGCTTGCGGGGGGGGCGCACAGATACGCAGTATTTT
TRBV14,NA,TRBJ2-2,NA,CASSQNGGADTGELFF,TGTGCCAGCAGCCAAAACGGCGGGGCCGACACCGGGGAGCTGTTTTTT
TRBV6-1,NA,TRBJ2-7,NA,CASSEIRGNDEQYF,TGTGCCAGCAGTGAAATCAGGGGAAATGACGAGCAGTACTTC
TRBV28,NA,TRBJ2-3,NA,CASSGVVGGGSTDTQYF,TGTGCCAGCAGTGGGGTTGTGGGAGGGGGGAGCACAGATACGCAGTATTTT
TRBV7-8,NA,TRBJ1-5,NA,CASSQPGNNQPQHF,TGTGCCAGCAGCCAACCCGGGAACAATCAGCCCCAGCATTTT
TRBV4-1,TRBD1,TRBJ2-7,NA,CASSLPNRGIHEQYF,TGCGCCAGCAGCCTCCCGAACAGGGGTATCCACGAGCAGTACTTC
TRBV4-1,NA,TRBJ2-1,once,CASSPAYNEQFF,TGCGCCAGCAGCCCCGCCTACAATGAGCAGTTCTTC